This is a list of T cell receptor beta chains from one sample in a study of vaccination effects on CD4 cells after COVID-19. For these receptors, no antigen is known. Data came from immunoSEQ multiplex PCR; TCRdb stores just in-frame clones and leaves some out. This table has more than 13,000 clones, around 75% appearing once. Here the sequenced sample was CD4+ T cells from PBMCs cultured with HCoV-NL63 spike peptides, taken after COVID-19 vaccination. The receptors here all came from a human donor who had a prior SARS-CoV-2 infection. Both conserved end residues are part of each CDR3. The order of the fields is D gene, J gene, clone size, V gene, CDR3 protein, CDR3 DNA. D genes are given only for firm matches. Part of the rows lack a size; the others show once, few, many or a class for expanded clones.

TRBD2 TRBJ2-3 medium-sized TRBV5-1 CASSLDRLAGGLGSTDTQYF TGCGCCAGCAGCTTGGATCGTCTAGCGGGAGGGTTGGGGTCGACAGATACGCAGTATTTT
TRBD2 TRBJ2-7 few TRBV6-5 CASSNAGGGYEQYF TGTGCCAGCAGTAACGCGGGCGGGGGCTACGAGCAGTACTTC
- TRBJ1-3 - TRBV7-8 CASSLDGVWGNTIYF TGTGCCAGCAGCTTGGATGGGGTGTGGGGAAACACCATATATTTT
- TRBJ2-1 - TRBV7-3 CASSPPGGLYNEQFF TGTGCCAGCAGCCCCCCCGGGGGCCTCTACAATGAGCAGTTCTTC
- TRBJ2-3 - TRBV3-1/TRBV3-2 CASSQMGLGPPRDTQYF TGTGCCAGCAGCCAAATGGGTTTAGGCCCCCCTCGGGATACGCAGTATTTT
TRBD2 TRBJ2-1 few TRBV18 CASSPTAGASSYNEQFF TGTGCCAGCTCACCGACTGCGGGAGCGAGCTCCTACAATGAGCAGTTCTTC
- TRBJ2-7 - TRBV14 CATPVAGGSYEQYF TGTGCCACCCCTGTGGCGGGCGGATCCTACGAGCAGTACTTC
TRBD2 TRBJ2-7 - TRBV18 CASSPGLVRSSYEQYF TGTGCCAGCTCACCAGGACTAGTGAGGAGCTCCTACGAGCAGTACTTC
- TRBJ1-4 - TRBV19 CASSAPVGVGEKLFF TGTGCCAGTAGCGCCCCCGTGGGGGTTGGTGAAAAACTGTTTTTT
TRBD2 TRBJ2-5 - TRBV5-1 CASSFGLAGAETQYF TGCGCCAGCAGCTTTGGACTAGCGGGAGCAGAGACCCAGTACTTC
TRBD1 TRBJ1-4 - TRBV18 CASSLNRDRVNEKLFF TGTGCCAGCTCACTAAACCGGGACAGAGTTAATGAAAAACTGTTTTTT
TRBD2 TRBJ2-2 - TRBV9 CASSPLAGGNTGELFF TGTGCCAGCAGCCCCCTAGCGGGAGGTAACACCGGGGAGCTGTTTTTT
TRBD2 TRBJ2-2 - TRBV19 CASSIPYPGERGGGELFF TGTGCCAGTAGTATACCCTATCCCGGCGAGCGGGGGGGCGGGGAGCTGTTTTTT
TRBD1 TRBJ2-5 - TRBV2 CASSRGQGDGETQYF TGTGCCAGCAGTCGAGGACAGGGGGACGGTGAGACCCAGTACTTC
TRBD2 TRBJ2-5 - TRBV5-1 CASSLVSGGAGETQYF TGCGCCAGCAGCTTGGTTAGCGGGGGGGCCGGAGAGACCCAGTACTTC
- TRBJ2-6 medium-sized TRBV10-3 CAISESGQGRPSSGANVLTF TGTGCCATCAGTGAGTCGGGCCAGGGGAGACCTAGCTCTGGGGCCAACGTCCTGACTTTC
TRBD2 TRBJ2-3 - TRBV18 CASSGSGGAEDTQYF TGTGCCAGCTCAGGTAGCGGGGGGGCCGAAGATACGCAGTATTTT
- TRBJ1-5 - TRBV6-5 CARSAGPDQPQHF TGTGCCAGGTCCGCGGGCCCGGATCAGCCCCAGCATTTT
- TRBJ2-7 - TRBV24-1 CATSARGVIYEQYF TGTGCCACCAGTGCCCGAGGGGTAATCTACGAGCAGTACTTC
- TRBJ2-3 - TRBV27 CASRYMGGDSTDTQYF TGTGCCAGCAGATACATGGGGGGTGATAGCACAGATACGCAGTATTTT
- TRBJ2-3 once TRBV3-1/TRBV3-2 CASSQVIRGGDTQYF TGTGCCAGCAGCCAAGTCATCAGGGGCGGGGATACGCAGTATTTT
- TRBJ2-2 - TRBV18 CASSPQGNTGELFF TGTGCCAGCTCACCACAGGGGAACACCGGGGAGCTGTTTTTT
- TRBJ1-4 - TRBV19 CASSMVTLARGEKLFF TGTGCCAGTAGTATGGTCACTCTCGCGAGGGGAGAAAAACTGTTTTTT
- TRBJ2-7 once TRBV21-1 CASSKVERVAGGPHRGEQYF TGTGCCAGCAGCAAAGTTGAAAGAGTGGCGGGGGGGCCTCATCGAGGGGAGCAGTACTTC
TRBD1 TRBJ2-3 medium-sized TRBV7-7 CASSLGGFTDTQYF TGTGCTAGCAGCTTAGGGGGCTTCACAGATACGCAGTATTTT
- TRBJ2-3 - TRBV12-3/TRBV12-4 CASSFREADTQYF TGTGCCAGCAGTTTTAGGGAAGCAGATACGCAGTATTTT
- TRBJ1-5 - TRBV6-5 CASSYSTAENYQPQHF TGTGCCAGCAGTTATTCAACAGCGGAGAATTATCAGCCCCAGCATTTT
- TRBJ1-4 - TRBV6-5 CASSYSTGSEKLFF TGTGCCAGCAGTTACTCGACGGGGAGCGAAAAACTGTTTTTT
- TRBJ1-2 - TRBV18 CASSAGTDTNYGYTF TGTGCCAGCTCCGCCGGGACGGATACTAACTATGGCTACACCTTC
- TRBJ2-1 - TRBV19 CASSTRNRGRGQFF TGTGCCAGTAGTACCAGGAATAGGGGTAGGGGGCAGTTCTTC
TRBD1 TRBJ1-2 - TRBV27 CASSPADRTYGYTF TGTGCCAGCAGCCCAGCGGACAGGACCTATGGCTACACCTTC
- TRBJ1-2 - TRBV29-1 CSVLRVWGGYTF TGCAGCGTCCTCAGGGTTTGGGGCGGCTACACCTTC